The 9 T cell receptor beta chains reported below all come from one sample, sequenced in a study of blood T cells in healthy people across ages. Combining a sample-barcoded 5' primer with a J-beta primer mix, a second PCR ran for about 6 to 12 cycles. One entry per CDR3 protein results from TCRdb running MiXCR on the 5' RACE reads. The table lists 980,000 or so distinct CDR3 sequences, around 48% of them singletons, with 13% in the top ten. The sample taken for sequencing was blood. These receptors were obtained from a man aged 25-40 years in good health.

About this clonotype itself: This may be a read error, as it is one base from a much larger clone. V and J are TRBV20-1 and TRBJ2-1, with D maybe TRBD1 (5 bases). The germline CDR1 and CDR2 sequences are DFQATT and SNEGSKA (reference sequence). The ends were cut back, 3 bases at V and 9 bases at J, with 18 bases in the middle. This CDR3 is built from 14 residues. The CDR3, as DNA: TGCAGTGCTAGTAGCATAACGGCTAGGGGTGAGCAGTTCTTC. Protein sequence: CSASSITARGEQFF.

The chain employs TRBV5-6 and TRBJ1-6; 8 bases line up with TRBD1. The CDR3 spans 16 residues. V shed 4 bases, J shed 8 bases, and the junction held 11 bases outside the gene matches. Germline values: CDR1 SGHDT, CDR2 YYEEEE. The CDR3 region is CASSNIRQGTYSPLHF. The CDR3 nucleotides are TGTGCCAGCAGCAACATAAGACAGGGGACCTATTCACCCCTCCACTTT.

CDR3 region: CASSLNRVTEQYF. CDR3 coding DNA: TGCGCCAGCAGCTTAAACAGGGTCACCGAGCAGTACTTC. The chain links TRBV5-1 to TRBJ2-7, with D tentatively TRBD1 (6 bases). Germline V CDR1 and CDR2: SGHRS, YFSETQ. The germline V and J ends were trimmed by 2 bases and 6 bases, with 12 bases remaining between them. The CDR3 covers 13 residues.

This clonotype was seen only a few times. The rearrangement uses TRBV20-1 and TRBJ2-7, with 10 bases lining up with TRBD2. The CDR3 extends over 14 amino acids. CDR1 is DFQATT, CDR2 SNEGSKA, per germline (reference sequence). The V and J ends lost 6 bases and 2 bases, in that order; junction bases with no gene match: 7. CDR3 sequence: CSAKKRGGAYEQYF. The CDR3 DNA follows: TGCAGTGCCAAGAAGCGGGGGGGAGCCTACGAGCAGTACTTC.

This clonotype came up a few times. This chain joins TRBV12-3 or TRBV12-4 and TRBJ2-3; the D gene could be TRBD1 or TRBD2 (6 bases each). Trimming removed 2 bases from V and 4 bases from J, with 10 bases in between. There are 14 residues in the CDR3. CDR3 region: CASSLNGGADTQYF. CDR3 coding DNA: TGTGCCAGCAGTTTAAACGGGGGCGCAGATACGCAGTATTTT.

About this clonotype: At one of its ends the junction is not consistent with the germline gene, which may arise from a read error. The chain uses TRBV3-1 and TRBJ2-4; TRBD2 aligns across 8 bases. The CDR3 spans 14 residues. The germline V gene has CDR1 LGHDT and CDR2 YNNKEL (reference sequence). The CDR3 nucleotides read TGTACCAGCAAGAATAGCGGGACACAAAACATTCAGTACTTC. Its protein product is CTSKNSGTQNIQYF.

The V and J genes are TRBV27 and TRBJ2-1; 7 bases agree with TRBD2. The CDR3 runs to 14 residues. V shed 6 bases and J 4 bases; nucleotides not matched to a gene: 6. The germline V gene has CDR1 MNHEY and CDR2 SMNVEV (reference sequence). CDR3 DNA: TGTGCCAGCAGCCGGCCGGGACTATACAATGAGCAGTTCTTC. Encoded protein: CASSRPGLYNEQFF.

The CDR3 nucleotides are TGCGCCAGCAGGACGGGTCGGAGCACAGATACGCAGTATTTT. Encoded protein: CASRTGRSTDTQYF. This chain joins TRBV5-1 and TRBJ2-3; no definite D call. CDR3 length: 14 residues. The germline gives CDR1 SGHRS, CDR2 YFSETQ. The V end lost 5 bases, the J end lost 0 bases, and 10 bases lay between the germline ends.

This clonotype was seen more than once but under ten times. The V call is TRBV7-2, the J call TRBJ1-6; D not resolved. Germline V CDR1 and CDR2: SGHTA, FQGNSA. V lost 5 bases, J lost 8 bases, and 10 bases lay in between. This CDR3 region has 13 residues. CDR3 nucleotide sequence: TGTGCCAGCAGCCGAATGCGGGATTCACCCCTCCACTTT. It translates to CASSRMRDSPLHF.